Sequencing of this T cell receptor (beta chain) was carried out in a study of cytomegalovirus exposure and HLA in healthy donors. Study findings and constraints: Certain sequence variants were highly shared and formed a cluster, and this cluster was likely a sequencing artifact.

In the PCR, 60 Vbeta and 13 Jbeta primers were used. Per the study methods: Among the unique TCR beta chains that a later analysis counted, roughly 80 million in all, approximately 12 million were shared. The method was immunoSEQ multiplex PCR; TCRdb's version includes in-frame clones alone and lacks a portion of them. V and J calls plus clone size are reproduced from that table; the DNA served to infer D and trimming. This sample yields about 150,000 clones, of which around three quarters are seen a single time; around 1.9% belongs to the top ten. The table lists this clone with a count of one. Its matching antigen is unknown. Material for sequencing was PBMCs. The sequence was collected from a man aged 40-49 years in good health and CMV-seronegative.

The CDR3 reads CASGQEGQPQHF. CDR3 nucleotide sequence: TGTGCCAGCGGGCAGGAAGGTCAGCCCCAGCATTTT. The chain couples TRBV6-1 to TRBJ1-5; no clear D gene. The CDR3 covers 12 residues. Germline V CDR1 and CDR2: MNHNS, SASEGT. V was cut by 8 bases and J by 6 bases, with 11 bases left in between.